Listed below are T cell receptor beta chains from one sample, sequenced in a study of blood T cell repertoires in COVID-19. Libraries were prepared by immunoSEQ multiplex PCR; TCRdb keeps only in-frame clonotypes and omits some of them. The table includes about 70,000 clones, 85% to 90% detected once. Sequencing used peripheral blood. All receptors come from a man at least 80 years old with acute or convalescent COVID-19. CDR3s include the opening cysteine and the closing phenylalanine or tryptophan. A D gene is named only where the DNA matches it firmly. Rows may omit the clone size; those that give it use once, few, many or a size class.

v_call,d_call,clone_size,j_call,cdr3_nt,cdr3_aa
TRBV28,TRBD1,NA,TRBJ1-5,TGTGCCAGCAGTTTAGGAGGGACAGAGAATCAGCCCCAGCATTTT,CASSLGGTENQPQHF
TRBV28,TRBD2,NA,TRBJ2-7,TGTGCCAGCATCCAGACTAGCGGGAGGTACGAGCAGTACTTC,CASIQTSGRYEQYF
TRBV7-9,NA,NA,TRBJ1-1,TGTGCCAGCAGCTTACCGCAGCTAGTGAACACTGAAGCTTTCTTT,CASSLPQLVNTEAFF
TRBV18,NA,NA,TRBJ2-3,TGTGCCAGCTCCGATAGCGAAGGAGGGACAGATACGCAGTATTTT,CASSDSEGGTDTQYF
TRBV19,NA,NA,TRBJ1-3,TGTGCCAGTAGTAGGGGGGGCTCTGGAAACACCATATATTTT,CASSRGGSGNTIYF
TRBV2,TRBD2,once,TRBJ2-3,TGTGCCAGCAGTCCTAGCGGCTTTAGCACAGATACGCAGTATTTT,CASSPSGFSTDTQYF
TRBV7-9,NA,NA,TRBJ2-1,TGTGCCAGCAGCTTAGTAGAACAGGGACCTACAGGTGAGCAGTTCTTC,CASSLVEQGPTGEQFF
TRBV28,TRBD2,once,TRBJ2-1,TGTGCCAGCATAAGTGACCTAGCGGGCGTTTACAATGAGCAGTTCTTC,CASISDLAGVYNEQFF
TRBV24-1,TRBD1,NA,TRBJ1-5,TGTGCCACCAGTGATGCCGCGACAGGGTCTCAGCCCCAGCATTTT,CATSDAATGSQPQHF
TRBV11-2,TRBD1,NA,TRBJ2-2,TGTGCCAGCAGCTTAGGTCTTGGACAGGGGGCTTATGCCGGGGAGCTGTTTTTT,CASSLGLGQGAYAGELFF
TRBV5-1,NA,few,TRBJ2-3,TGCGCCAGCAGCTTGGTCCCAGGATCTACAGATACGCAGTATTTT,CASSLVPGSTDTQYF
TRBV9,NA,NA,TRBJ2-5,TGTGCCAGCAGCGTAGGCTTGGGCGGGGCACAAGAGACCCAGTACTTC,CASSVGLGGAQETQYF
TRBV6-8,TRBD1,NA,TRBJ2-4,TGTGCCAGCAACGAGGGACAGTACGGTTCGGACATTCAGTACTTC,CASNEGQYGSDIQYF
TRBV27,NA,NA,TRBJ1-6,TGTGCCAGCAGACGTAATAGTGGGGCGCAGAGTAATTCACCCCTCCACTTT,CASRRNSGAQSNSPLHF
TRBV1,NA,NA,TRBJ1-1,TGCACCAGCAGCCAGCCACCGGGACAACCGAACACTGAAGCTTTCTTT,CTSSQPPGQPNTEAFF
TRBV12-5,TRBD2,NA,TRBJ2-1,TGTGCTAGTGGTAGATCGGGACTAGCCGTCTACAATGAGCAGTTCTTC,CASGRSGLAVYNEQFF
TRBV7-9,NA,once,TRBJ1-1,TGTGCCAGCAGCTCGGTCGAAGCTTTCTTT,CASSSVEAFF
TRBV7-2,NA,NA,TRBJ2-7,TGTGCCAGCAGCCCCGGGGGTCCGGGGGTGGCCTACGAGCAGTACTTC,CASSPGGPGVAYEQYF
TRBV29-1,NA,NA,TRBJ2-7,TGCAGCGTTGAAGGAGGGTGGGAGAACGAGCAGTACTTC,CSVEGGWENEQYF
TRBV7-2,TRBD2,NA,TRBJ2-2,TGTGCCAGCAGCGCGACTAGCGGGAGGGCCGGGGAGCTGTTTTTT,CASSATSGRAGELFF
TRBV28,NA,NA,TRBJ1-2,TGTGCCAGCAGTTTTCGGGGGGGGTATGGCTACACCTTC,CASSFRGGYGYTF
TRBV7-2,TRBD2,few,TRBJ2-2,TGTGCCAGCAGCTTAGTCGGGGGGGACACCGGGGAGCTGTTTTTT,CASSLVGGDTGELFF